This TCR beta chain was recorded in a study of shared clonotypes between healthy human individuals. Germline V gene data show CDR1 as MNHEY and CDR2 as SMNVEV (reference sequence). The CDR3 consists of 14 residues. The V and J ends lost 4 bases and 8 bases respectively, with 17 bases between them. Repertoires were generated with immunoSEQ multiplex PCR, while TCRdb's copy carries only in-frame clones and drops some. The repertoire holds some 500,000 clones, with almost 97% as singletons. Sequenced: naive CD4+ T cells sorted from blood. Described subset: CD45RA+ positively selected. This clonotype originated in a woman aged 25-40 years in good health. The chain is built from TRBV27 and TRBJ2-5; perhaps TRBD2 as D (5 bases). CDR3 in amino acids: CASSSGRFEGTQYF. The DNA for the CDR3 is TGTGCCAGCAGTTCTGGACGGTTTGAGGGAACCCAGTACTTC.